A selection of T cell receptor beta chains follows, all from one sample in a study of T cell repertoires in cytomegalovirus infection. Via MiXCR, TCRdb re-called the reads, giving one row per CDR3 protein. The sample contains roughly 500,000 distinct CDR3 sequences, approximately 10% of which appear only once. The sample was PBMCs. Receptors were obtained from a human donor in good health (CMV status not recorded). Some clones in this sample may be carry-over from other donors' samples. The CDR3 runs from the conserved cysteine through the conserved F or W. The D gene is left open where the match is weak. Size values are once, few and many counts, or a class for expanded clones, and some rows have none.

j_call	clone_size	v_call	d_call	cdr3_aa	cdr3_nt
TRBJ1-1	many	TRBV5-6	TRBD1	CASSHSGTANTEAFF	TGTGCCAGCAGCCATTCCGGGACAGCCAACACTGAAGCTTTCTTT
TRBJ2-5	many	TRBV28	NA	CASTGFDGFSLGETQYF	TGTGCCAGCACAGGATTCGACGGGTTCTCCTTAGGGGAGACCCAGTACTTC
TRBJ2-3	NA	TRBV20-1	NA	CSAMKIAFTDTQYF	TGCAGTGCTATGAAGATAGCATTCACAGATACGCAGTATTTT
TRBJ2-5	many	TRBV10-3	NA	CAISGGGGPQETQYF	TGTGCCATCTCCGGGGGAGGGGGACCACAAGAGACCCAGTACTTC
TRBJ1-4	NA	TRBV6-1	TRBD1	CASRKTGAPTNEKLFF	TGTGCCAGCAGGAAAACAGGGGCGCCGACTAATGAAAAACTGTTTTTT
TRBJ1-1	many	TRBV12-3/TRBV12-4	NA	CASSLSYGNTEAFF	TGTGCCAGCAGTTTATCTTACGGGAACACTGAAGCTTTCTTT
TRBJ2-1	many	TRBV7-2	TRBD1	CASSLARTGHNEQFF	TGTGCCAGCAGCTTAGCAAGGACAGGCCACAATGAGCAGTTCTTC
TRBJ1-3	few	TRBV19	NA	CASRNGGGPGNTIYF	TGTGCCAGTAGGAATGGAGGGGGGCCTGGAAACACCATATATTTT
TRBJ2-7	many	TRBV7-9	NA	CASSLAGGFSYEQYF	TGTGCCAGCAGCTTAGCCGGGGGATTCTCCTACGAGCAGTACTTC
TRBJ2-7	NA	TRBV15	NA	CATTESGAYEQYF	TGTGCCACCACCGAGTCAGGGGCCTACGAGCAGTACTTC
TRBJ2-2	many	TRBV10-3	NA	CAIKGAANTGELFF	TGTGCCATCAAAGGGGCGGCGAACACCGGGGAGCTGTTTTTT
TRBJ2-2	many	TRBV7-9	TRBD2	CASSLKSLAGKRNTGELFF	TGTGCCAGCAGCTTGAAGTCACTAGCGGGGAAGAGGAACACCGGGGAGCTGTTTTTT
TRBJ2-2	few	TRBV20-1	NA	CSARDRGNTGELFF	TGCAGTGCTAGAGATCGAGGCAACACCGGGGAGCTGTTTTTT
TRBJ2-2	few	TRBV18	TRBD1	CASSLGTVDTGELFF	TGTGCCAGCTCACTTGGGACAGTCGACACCGGGGAGCTGTTTTTT
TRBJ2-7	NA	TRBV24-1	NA	CATSDGTPYEQYF	TGTGCCACCAGTGACGGGACCCCCTACGAGCAGTACTTC
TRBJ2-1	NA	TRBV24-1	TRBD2	CATSGLSGRAFNEQFF	TGTGCCACCAGTGGTCTTAGCGGGAGGGCCTTCAATGAGCAGTTCTTC
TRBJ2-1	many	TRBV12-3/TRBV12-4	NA	CASSLLPPDEQFF	TGTGCCAGCAGCCTCCTCCCACCTGATGAGCAGTTCTTC
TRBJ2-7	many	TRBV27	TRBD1	CASSLGTDPYEQYF	TGTGCCAGCAGTTTAGGGACAGACCCCTACGAGCAGTACTTC
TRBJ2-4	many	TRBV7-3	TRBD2	CASSVAGGAKNIQYF	TGTGCCAGCAGCGTAGCGGGGGGAGCCAAAAACATTCAGTACTTC
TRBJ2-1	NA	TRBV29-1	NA	CSVVRPEGGEQLF	TGCAGCGTTGTCCGGCCCGAAGGGGGTGAGCAGCTCTTC
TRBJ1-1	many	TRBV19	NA	CASREQGGTEAFF	TGTGCCAGTAGGGAACAGGGTGGCACTGAAGCTTTCTTT
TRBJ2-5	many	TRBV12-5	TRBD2	CASGFGGEETQYF	TGTGCTAGTGGCTTCGGGGGGGAAGAGACCCAGTACTTC
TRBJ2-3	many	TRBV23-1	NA	CASSHPKENTGNTQYF	TGCGCCAGCAGTCACCCCAAGGAGAACACCGGAAATACGCAGTATTTT
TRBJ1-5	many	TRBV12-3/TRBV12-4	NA	CASSWRRNNQPQHF	TGTGCCAGCAGTTGGAGGCGGAATAATCAGCCCCAGCATTTT
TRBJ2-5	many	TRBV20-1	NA	CSAPVPLQETQYF	TGCAGTGCCCCTGTCCCTCTCCAAGAGACCCAGTACTTC
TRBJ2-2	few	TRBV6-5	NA	CASRPLLIGELFF	TGTGCCAGCAGACCACTTCTGATCGGGGAGCTGTTTTTT
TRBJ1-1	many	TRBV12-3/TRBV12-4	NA	CASSLARTASGSETEAFF	TGTGCCAGCAGTTTAGCCCGGACAGCCTCGGGTAGTGAGACTGAAGCTTTCTTT
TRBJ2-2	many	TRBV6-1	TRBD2	CASRGGLAGVGTGELFF	TGTGCCAGCAGAGGGGGACTAGCGGGAGTAGGCACCGGGGAGCTGTTTTTT
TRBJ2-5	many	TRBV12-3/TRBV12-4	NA	CASTLRRGQGETQYF	TGTGCCAGCACCCTGAGGCGGGGTCAAGGGGAGACCCAGTACTTC
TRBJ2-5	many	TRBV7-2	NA	CASSWGKKETQYF	TGTGCCAGCAGCTGGGGCAAAAAAGAGACCCAGTACTTC
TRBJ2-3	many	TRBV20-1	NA	CSARGGYGTDTQYF	TGCAGTGCTAGAGGGGGGTATGGCACAGATACGCAGTATTTT
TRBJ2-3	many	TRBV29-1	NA	CSVEGQVVATDTQYF	TGCAGCGTTGAAGGACAGGTGGTGGCCACAGATACGCAGTATTTT
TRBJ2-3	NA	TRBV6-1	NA	CASSEGFPPPDTQYF	TGTGCCAGCAGTGAAGGTTTCCCACCCCCGGATACGCAGTATTTT
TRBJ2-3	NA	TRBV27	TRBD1	CASSRQGYTQYF	TGTGCCAGCAGTCGACAGGGGTATACGCAGTATTTT
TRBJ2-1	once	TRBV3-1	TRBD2	CASSQVLLAGGNEQFF	TGTGCCAGCAGCCAAGTCTTACTAGCGGGGGGAAATGAGCAGTTCTTC
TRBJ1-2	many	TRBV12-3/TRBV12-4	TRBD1	CASSLTLGTEEIANYGYTF	TGTGCCAGCAGTCTAACCCTCGGGACAGAGGAGATAGCTAACTATGGCTACACCTTC
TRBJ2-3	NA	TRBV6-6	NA	CASSLASFIGITDTQYF	TGTGCCAGCAGTTTAGCTTCGTTCATAGGGATCACAGATACGCAGTATTTT
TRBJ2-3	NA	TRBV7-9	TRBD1	CASSPRLGQGATDTQYF	TGTGCCAGCAGCCCCCGTTTGGGACAGGGGGCAACAGATACGCAGTATTTT
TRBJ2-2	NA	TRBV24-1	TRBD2	CATSDQRGASGELFF	TGTGCCACCAGTGACCAGCGGGGGGCGAGCGGGGAGCTGTTTTTT
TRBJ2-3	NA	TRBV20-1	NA	CSASKEAGTDTQYF	TGCAGTGCTAGTAAGGAGGCGGGCACAGATACGCAGTATTTT
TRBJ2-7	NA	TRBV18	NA	CASSLVEEAYEQYF	TGTGCCAGCTCACTTGTGGAGGAGGCGTACGAGCAGTACTTC
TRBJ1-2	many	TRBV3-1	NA	CASSQWRGEGGYTF	TGTGCCAGCAGCCAATGGAGGGGTGAAGGCGGCTACACCTTC
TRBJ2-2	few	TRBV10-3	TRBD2	CAISGTSETGELFF	TGTGCCATCAGCGGGACTAGCGAAACCGGGGAGCTGTTTTTT
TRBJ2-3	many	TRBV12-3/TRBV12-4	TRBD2	CASTRGSGMTDTQYF	TGTGCCAGCACCCGGGGTAGCGGGATGACAGATACGCAGTATTTT
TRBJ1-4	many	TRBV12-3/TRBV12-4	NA	CASSLQTTNEKLFF	TGTGCCAGCAGTTTACAGACAACTAATGAAAAACTGTTTTTT
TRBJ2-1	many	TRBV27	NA	CASSLYSSSYNEQFF	TGTGCCAGCAGTTTATATTCCAGCTCCTACAATGAGCAGTTCTTC
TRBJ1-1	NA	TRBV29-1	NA	CSVARSHGFTEAFF	TGCAGCGTTGCCCGAAGTCACGGGTTCACTGAAGCTTTCTTT
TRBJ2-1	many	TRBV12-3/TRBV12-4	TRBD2	CASRPTSGEGNEQFF	TGTGCCAGCAGGCCGACTAGCGGTGAGGGGAATGAGCAGTTCTTC
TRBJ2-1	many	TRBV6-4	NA	CASGAGNEQFF	TGTGCCAGCGGGGCGGGCAATGAGCAGTTCTTC
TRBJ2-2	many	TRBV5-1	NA	CASSLGPANTGELFF	TGTGCCAGCAGTTTAGGGCCCGCAAACACCGGGGAGCTGTTTTTT
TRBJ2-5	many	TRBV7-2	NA	CASSLGRAASWETQYF	TGTGCCAGCAGCTTAGGACGAGCCGCCTCGTGGGAGACCCAGTACTTC